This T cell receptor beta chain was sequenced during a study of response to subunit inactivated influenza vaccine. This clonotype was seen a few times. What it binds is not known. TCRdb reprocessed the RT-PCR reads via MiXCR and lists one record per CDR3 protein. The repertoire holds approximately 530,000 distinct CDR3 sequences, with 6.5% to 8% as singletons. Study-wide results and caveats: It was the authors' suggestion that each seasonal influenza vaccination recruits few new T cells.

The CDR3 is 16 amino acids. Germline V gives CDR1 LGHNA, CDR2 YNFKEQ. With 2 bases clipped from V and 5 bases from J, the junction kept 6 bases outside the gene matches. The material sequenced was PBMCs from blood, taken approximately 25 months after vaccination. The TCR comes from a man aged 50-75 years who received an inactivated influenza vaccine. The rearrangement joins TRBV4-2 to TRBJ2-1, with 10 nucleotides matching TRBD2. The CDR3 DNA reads TGTGCCAGCAGCCAAACCCCAGCGGGGGGGCACAATGAGCAGTTCTTC. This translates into CASSQTPAGGHNEQFF.